The present T cell receptor beta chain was sequenced within a study of blood T cell repertoires in COVID-19. Across the whole study: Donors in Cohort 3 who had recovered were those with two negative PCRs, healthcare professional clearance, or resolution of their symptoms.

Sequenced by immunoSEQ multiplex PCR; TCRdb stores in-frame clones only, minus some. The profile shows about 270,000 clones, 70% to 90% of them singletons. The cohort comprised adults aged roughly 18 to 90 years residing in about two dozen US areas. The V and J ends lost 3 bases and 2 bases respectively, with 20 bases between them. Germline assignment: CDR1 LNHDA and CDR2 SQIVND (reference sequence). This CDR3 region has 19 residues. The material sequenced was PBMCs or T cells enriched from blood (not recorded which). This chain connects TRBV19 to TRBJ2-6, with D possibly TRBD1 on 7 matching bases. The receptor's source is a woman aged 55-70 years in a cohort exposed to, infected with or recovered from COVID-19 (not recorded which). The CDR3 loop reads CASSMYIAGQSTGANVLTF. The CDR3 DNA sequence: TGTGCCAGTAGTATGTATATTGCGGGACAGTCGACTGGGGCCAACGTCCTGACTTTC.